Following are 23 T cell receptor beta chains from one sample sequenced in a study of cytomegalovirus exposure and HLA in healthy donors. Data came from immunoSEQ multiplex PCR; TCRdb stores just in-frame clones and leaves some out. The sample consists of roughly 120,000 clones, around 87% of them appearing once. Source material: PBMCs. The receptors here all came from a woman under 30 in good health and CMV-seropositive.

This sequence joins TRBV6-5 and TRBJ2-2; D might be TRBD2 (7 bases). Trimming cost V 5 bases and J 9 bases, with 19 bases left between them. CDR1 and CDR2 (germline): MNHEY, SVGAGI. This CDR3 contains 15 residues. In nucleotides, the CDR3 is TGTGCCAGCAGTCTCCCAAGGGGGGGAAAAAGGGAGCTGTTTTTT. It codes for CASSLPRGGKRELFF.

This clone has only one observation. This CDR3 reads CASSQTGTSDNQDTQYF. The CDR3 DNA reads as TGTGCCAGCAGCCAGACCGGGACTAGCGATAATCAAGATACGCAGTATTTT. V and J are TRBV4-2 and TRBJ2-3; 10 nucleotides line up with TRBD2. CDR1 and CDR2 from the germline V gene are LGHNA and YNFKEQ. V dropped 3 bases and J dropped 5; count of bases not matched to a gene: 11. The CDR3 sequence is 17 residues long.

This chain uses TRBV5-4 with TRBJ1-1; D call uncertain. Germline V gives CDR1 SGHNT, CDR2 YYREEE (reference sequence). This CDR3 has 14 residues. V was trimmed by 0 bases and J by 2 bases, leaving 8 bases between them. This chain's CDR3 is CASSLEGVNTEAFF. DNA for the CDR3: TGTGCCAGCAGCTTGGAAGGAGTCAACACTGAAGCTTTCTTT.

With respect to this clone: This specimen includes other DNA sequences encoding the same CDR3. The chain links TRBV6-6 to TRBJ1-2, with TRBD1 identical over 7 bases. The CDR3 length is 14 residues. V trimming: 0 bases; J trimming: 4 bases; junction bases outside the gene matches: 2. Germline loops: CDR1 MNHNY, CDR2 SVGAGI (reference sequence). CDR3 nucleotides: TGTGCCAGCAGTTACTCGGACAGGTCCTATGGCTACACCTTC. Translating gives CASSYSDRSYGYTF.

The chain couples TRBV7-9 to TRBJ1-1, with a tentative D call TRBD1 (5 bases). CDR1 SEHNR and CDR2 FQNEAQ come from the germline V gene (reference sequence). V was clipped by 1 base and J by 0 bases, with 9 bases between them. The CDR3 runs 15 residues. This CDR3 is CASSLVTGMNTEAFF. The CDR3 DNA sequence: TGTGCCAGCAGCTTAGTAACAGGCATGAACACTGAAGCTTTCTTT.

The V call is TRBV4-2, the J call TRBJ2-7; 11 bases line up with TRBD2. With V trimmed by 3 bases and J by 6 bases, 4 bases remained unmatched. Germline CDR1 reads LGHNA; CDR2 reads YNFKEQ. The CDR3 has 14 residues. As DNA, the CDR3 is TGTGCCAGCAGCCAGGGACTAGCGGTTCCCGAGCAGTACTTC. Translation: CASSQGLAVPEQYF.

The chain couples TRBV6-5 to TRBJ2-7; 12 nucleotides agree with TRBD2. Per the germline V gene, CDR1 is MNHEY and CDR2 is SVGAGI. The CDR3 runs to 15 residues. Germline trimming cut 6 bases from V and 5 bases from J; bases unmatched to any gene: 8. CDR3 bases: TGTGCCAGCAGCTCCCGGACTAGCGGGAACCACGAGCAGTACTTC. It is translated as CASSSRTSGNHEQYF.

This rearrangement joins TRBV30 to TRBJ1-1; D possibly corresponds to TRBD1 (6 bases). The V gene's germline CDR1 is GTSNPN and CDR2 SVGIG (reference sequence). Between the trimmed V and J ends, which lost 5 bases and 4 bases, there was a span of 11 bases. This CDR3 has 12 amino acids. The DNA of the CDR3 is TGTGCCTGGGGGAGGGGGGTCACTGAAGCTTTCTTT. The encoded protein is CAWGRGVTEAFF.

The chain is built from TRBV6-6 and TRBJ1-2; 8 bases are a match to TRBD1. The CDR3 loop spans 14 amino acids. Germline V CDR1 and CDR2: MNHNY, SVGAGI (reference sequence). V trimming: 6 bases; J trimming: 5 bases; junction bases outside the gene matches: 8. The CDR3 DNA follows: TGTGCCAGCAGCCCAGGACAGGGTCGTTATGGCTACACCTTC. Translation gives CASSPGQGRYGYTF.

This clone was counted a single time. As DNA, the CDR3 is TGTGCCAGCTCACCACTCGGGACAGGGGCAATGAACACTGAAGCTTTCTTT. This translates into CASSPLGTGAMNTEAFF. The rearrangement uses TRBV18 and TRBJ1-1; 10 bases line up with TRBD1. This CDR3 is built from 17 residues. Trimming removed 1 base from V and 0 bases from J; junction bases left unmatched: 5. The V gene's germline CDR1 is KGHSH and CDR2 LQKENI.

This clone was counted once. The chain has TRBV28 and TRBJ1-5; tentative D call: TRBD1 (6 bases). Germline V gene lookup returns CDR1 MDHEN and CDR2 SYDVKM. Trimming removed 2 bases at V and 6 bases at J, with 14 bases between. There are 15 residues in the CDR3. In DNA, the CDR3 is TGTGCCAGCAGTTTAGCGGGGGGCGCGACTCAGCCCCAGCATTTT. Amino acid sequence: CASSLAGGATQPQHF.

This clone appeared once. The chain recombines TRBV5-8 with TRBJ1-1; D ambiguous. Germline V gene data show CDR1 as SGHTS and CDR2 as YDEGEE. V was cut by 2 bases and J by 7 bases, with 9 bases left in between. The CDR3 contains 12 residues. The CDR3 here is CASSLSTGEAFF. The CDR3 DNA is TGTGCCAGCAGCTTATCGACGGGTGAAGCTTTCTTT. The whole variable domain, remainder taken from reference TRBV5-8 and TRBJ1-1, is EAGVTQSPTHLIKTRGQQATLRCSPISGHTSVYWYQQALGLGLQFLLWYDEGEERNRGNFPPRFSGRQFPNYSSELNVNALELEDSALYLCASSLSTGEAFFGQGTRLTVV.

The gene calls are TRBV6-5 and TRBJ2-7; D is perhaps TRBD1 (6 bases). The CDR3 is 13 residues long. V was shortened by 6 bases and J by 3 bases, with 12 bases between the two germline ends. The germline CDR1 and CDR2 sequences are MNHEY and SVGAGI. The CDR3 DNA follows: TGTGCCAGCAGGACAGGAGTATTCTACGAGCAGTACTTC. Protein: CASRTGVFYEQYF.

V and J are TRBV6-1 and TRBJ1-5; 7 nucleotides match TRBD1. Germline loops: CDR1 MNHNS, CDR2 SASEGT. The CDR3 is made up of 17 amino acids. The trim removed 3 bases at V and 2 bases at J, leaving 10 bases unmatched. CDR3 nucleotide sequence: TGTGCCAGCAGTGAGCGTATTCCAGGGGGAGGCAATCAGCCCCAGCATTTT. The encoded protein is CASSERIPGGGNQPQHF.

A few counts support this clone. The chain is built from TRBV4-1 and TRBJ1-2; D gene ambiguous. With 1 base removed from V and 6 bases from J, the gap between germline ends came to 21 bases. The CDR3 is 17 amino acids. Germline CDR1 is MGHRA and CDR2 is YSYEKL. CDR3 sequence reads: CASSQAATGVRGDGYTF. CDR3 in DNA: TGCGCCAGCAGCCAAGCGGCTACGGGAGTCCGTGGGGATGGCTACACCTTC.

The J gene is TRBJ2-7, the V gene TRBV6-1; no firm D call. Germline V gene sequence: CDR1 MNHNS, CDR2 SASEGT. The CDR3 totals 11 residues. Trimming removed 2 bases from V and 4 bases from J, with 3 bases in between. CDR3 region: CASSELYEQYF. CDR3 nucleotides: TGTGCCAGCAGTGAACTGTACGAGCAGTACTTC.

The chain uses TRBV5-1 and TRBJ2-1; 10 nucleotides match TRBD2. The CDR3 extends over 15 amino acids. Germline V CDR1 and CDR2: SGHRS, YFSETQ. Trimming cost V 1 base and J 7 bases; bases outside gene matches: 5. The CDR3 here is CASSLRASGRNEQFF. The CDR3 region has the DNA TGCGCCAGCAGCTTGCGGGCTAGCGGGAGAAATGAGCAGTTCTTC.

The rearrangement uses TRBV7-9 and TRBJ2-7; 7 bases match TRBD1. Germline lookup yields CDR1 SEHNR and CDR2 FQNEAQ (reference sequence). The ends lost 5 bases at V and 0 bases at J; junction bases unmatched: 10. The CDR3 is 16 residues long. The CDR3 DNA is TGTGCCAGCAGCCCCGCTCGGGACAGCAGCTCCTACGAGCAGTACTTC. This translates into CASSPARDSSSYEQYF.

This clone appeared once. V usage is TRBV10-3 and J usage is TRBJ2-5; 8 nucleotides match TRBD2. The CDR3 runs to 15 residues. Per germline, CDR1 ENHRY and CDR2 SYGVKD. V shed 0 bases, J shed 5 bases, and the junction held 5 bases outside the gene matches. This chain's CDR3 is CAISESSGSWETQYF. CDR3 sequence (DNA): TGTGCCATCAGTGAGTCAAGCGGGAGTTGGGAGACCCAGTACTTC.

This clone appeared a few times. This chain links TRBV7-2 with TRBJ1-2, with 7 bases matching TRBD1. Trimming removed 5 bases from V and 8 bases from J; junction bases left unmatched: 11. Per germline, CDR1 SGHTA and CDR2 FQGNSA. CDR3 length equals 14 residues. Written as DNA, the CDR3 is TGTGCCAGCAGCCTAGAGTGGAGGGGGCGGGGCTACACCTTC. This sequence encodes CASSLEWRGRGYTF. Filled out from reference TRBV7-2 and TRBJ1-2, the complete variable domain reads GAGVSQSPSNKVTEKGKDVELRCDPISGHTALYWYRQSLGQGLEFLIYFQGNSAPDKSGLPSDRFSAERTGGSVSTLTIQRTQQEDSAVYLCASSLEWRGRGYTFGSGTRLTVV.

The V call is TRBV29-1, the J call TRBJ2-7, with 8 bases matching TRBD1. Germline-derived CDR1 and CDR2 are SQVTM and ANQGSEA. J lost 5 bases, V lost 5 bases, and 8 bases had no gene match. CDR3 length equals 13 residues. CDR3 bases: TGCAGCGTTCTGACAGGGGCTTCCCACGAGCAGTACTTC. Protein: CSVLTGASHEQYF.

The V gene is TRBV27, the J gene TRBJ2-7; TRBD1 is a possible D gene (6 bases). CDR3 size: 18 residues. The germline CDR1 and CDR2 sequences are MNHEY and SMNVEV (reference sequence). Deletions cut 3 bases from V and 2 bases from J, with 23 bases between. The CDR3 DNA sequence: TGTGCCAGCAGTTTGGTTGGGGGCGAGGTTTGGGGAACCTACGAGCAGTACTTC. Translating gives CASSLVGGEVWGTYEQYF.

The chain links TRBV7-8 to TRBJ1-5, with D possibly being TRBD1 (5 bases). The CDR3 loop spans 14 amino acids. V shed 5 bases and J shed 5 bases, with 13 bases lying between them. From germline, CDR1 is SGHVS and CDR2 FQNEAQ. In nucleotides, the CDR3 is TGTGCCAGCAGCCCTCGGAGGGGCGATCAGCCCCAGCATTTT. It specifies CASSPRRGDQPQHF.